This T cell receptor (beta chain) was profiled in a study of shared clonotypes between healthy human individuals. Study results and caveats: Naive CD4 clonotype sharing across several donors was around 5%.

Germline CDR1 is SGHTS and CDR2 is YDEGEE. This CDR3 has 13 amino acids. The V and J ends lost 1 base and 1 base respectively, with 6 bases between them. Assay: immunoSEQ multiplex PCR; the TCRdb copy retains only in-frame clones and omits some. The sample yields hundreds of thousands of clones, about 96% seen once. A remark on this clone: Its target is unknown.

Naive CD8 cells lacked CD45RO and underwent positive selection for CCR7, leaving out terminally differentiated effector memory CD45RA+ cells. Sequenced material: naive CD8+ T cells sorted from blood. The sequence derives from a woman in her 30s in good health. The V call is TRBV5-8, the J call TRBJ2-7; D remains ambiguous. The CDR3 DNA sequence: TGTGCCAGCAGCTTGATCGCGTCCTACGAGCAGTACTTC. It yields the protein CASSLIASYEQYF.